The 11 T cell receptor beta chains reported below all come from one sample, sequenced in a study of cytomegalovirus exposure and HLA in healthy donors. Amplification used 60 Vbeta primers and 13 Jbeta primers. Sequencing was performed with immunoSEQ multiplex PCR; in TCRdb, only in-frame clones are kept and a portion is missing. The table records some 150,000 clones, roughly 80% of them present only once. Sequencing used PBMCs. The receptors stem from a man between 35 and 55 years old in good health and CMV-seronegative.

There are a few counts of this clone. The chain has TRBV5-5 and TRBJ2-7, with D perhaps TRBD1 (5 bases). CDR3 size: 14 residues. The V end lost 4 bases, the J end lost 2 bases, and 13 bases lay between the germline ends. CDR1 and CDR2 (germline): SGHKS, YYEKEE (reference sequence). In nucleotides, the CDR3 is TGTGCCAGCAGCCGAGTTGGGGCCGCCTACGAGCAGTACTTC. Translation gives CASSRVGAAYEQYF.

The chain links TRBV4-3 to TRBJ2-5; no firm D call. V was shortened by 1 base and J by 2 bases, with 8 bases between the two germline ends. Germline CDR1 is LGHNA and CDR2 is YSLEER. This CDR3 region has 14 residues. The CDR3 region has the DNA TGCGCCAGCAGCCAAGGGTTCAGGCAAGAGACCCAGTACTTC. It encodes CASSQGFRQETQYF.

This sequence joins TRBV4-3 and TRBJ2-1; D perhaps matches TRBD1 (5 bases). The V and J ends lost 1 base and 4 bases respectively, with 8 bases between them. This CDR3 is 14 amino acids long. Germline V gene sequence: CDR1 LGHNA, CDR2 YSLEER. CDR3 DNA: TGCGCCAGCAGCCAAGTAGGGGAATACAATGAGCAGTTCTTC. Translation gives CASSQVGEYNEQFF.

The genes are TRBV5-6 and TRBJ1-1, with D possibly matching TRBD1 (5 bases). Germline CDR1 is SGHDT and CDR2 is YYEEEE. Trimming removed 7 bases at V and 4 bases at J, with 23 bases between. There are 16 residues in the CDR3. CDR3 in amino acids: CASASSIAGPITEAFF. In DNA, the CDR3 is TGTGCCAGCGCGAGTTCGATTGCAGGGCCCATCACTGAAGCTTTCTTT. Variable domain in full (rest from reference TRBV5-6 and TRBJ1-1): DAGVTQSPTHLIKTRGQQVTLRCSPKSGHDTVSWYQQALGQGPQFIFQYYEEEERQRGNFPDRFSGHQFPNYSSELNVNALLLGDSALYLCASASSIAGPITEAFFGQGTRLTVV.

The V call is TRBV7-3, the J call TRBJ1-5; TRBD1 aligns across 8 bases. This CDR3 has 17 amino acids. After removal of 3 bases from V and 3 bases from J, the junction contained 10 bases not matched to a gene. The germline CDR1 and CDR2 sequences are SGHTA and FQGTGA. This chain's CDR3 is CASSFYGQGLVNQPQHF. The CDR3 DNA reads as TGTGCCAGCAGCTTTTATGGACAGGGCCTTGTCAATCAGCCCCAGCATTTT.

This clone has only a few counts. The CDR3 DNA is TGCGCCAGCAGCCCTACAGGGTTTGCCTACGAGCAGTACTTC. Translation gives CASSPTGFAYEQYF. The chain carries TRBV5-1 and TRBJ2-7, with D tentatively TRBD1 (6 bases). This CDR3 region has 14 residues. Trimming stripped 4 bases from V and 2 bases from J, with 13 bases between. Germline V gene sequence: CDR1 SGHRS, CDR2 YFSETQ.

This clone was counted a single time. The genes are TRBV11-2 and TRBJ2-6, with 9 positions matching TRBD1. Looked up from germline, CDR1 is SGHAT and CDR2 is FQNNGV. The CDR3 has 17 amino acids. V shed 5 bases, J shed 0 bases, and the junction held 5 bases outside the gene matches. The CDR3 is CASSHGTGSSGANVLTF. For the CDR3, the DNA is TGTGCCAGCAGCCACGGGACAGGGAGCTCTGGGGCCAACGTCCTGACTTTC.

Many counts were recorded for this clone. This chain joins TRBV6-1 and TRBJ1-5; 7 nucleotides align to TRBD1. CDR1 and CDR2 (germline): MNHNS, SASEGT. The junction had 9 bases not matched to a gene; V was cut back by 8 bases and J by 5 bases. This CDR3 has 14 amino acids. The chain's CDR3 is CASRGPGQHQPQHF. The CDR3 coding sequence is TGTGCCAGCCGGGGGCCGGGACAGCATCAGCCCCAGCATTTT.

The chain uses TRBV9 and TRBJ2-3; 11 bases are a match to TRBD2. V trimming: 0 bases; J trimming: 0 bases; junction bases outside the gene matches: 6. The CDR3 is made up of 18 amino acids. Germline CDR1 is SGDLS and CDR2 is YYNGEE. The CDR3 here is CASSVEGTSGLSTDTQYF. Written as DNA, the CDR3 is TGTGCCAGCAGCGTAGAGGGGACTAGCGGTCTAAGCACAGATACGCAGTATTTT.

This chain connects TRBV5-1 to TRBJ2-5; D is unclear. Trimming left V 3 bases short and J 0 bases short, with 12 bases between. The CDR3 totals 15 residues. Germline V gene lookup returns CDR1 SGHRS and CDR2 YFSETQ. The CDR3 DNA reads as TGCGCCAGCAGCTCGGTTAGTGCACACCAAGAGACCCAGTACTTC. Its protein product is CASSSVSAHQETQYF. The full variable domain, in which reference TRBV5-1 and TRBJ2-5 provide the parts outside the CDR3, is KAGVTQTPRYLIKTRGQQVTLSCSPISGHRSVSWYQQTPGQGLQFLFEYFSETQRNKGNFPGRFSGRQFSNSRSEMNVSTLELGDSALYLCASSSVSAHQETQYFGPGTRLLVL.

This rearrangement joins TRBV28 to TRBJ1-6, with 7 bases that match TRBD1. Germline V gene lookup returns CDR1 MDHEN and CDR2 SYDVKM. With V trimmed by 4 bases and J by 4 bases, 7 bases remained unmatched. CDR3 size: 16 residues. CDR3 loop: CASSSSPGQYNSPLHF. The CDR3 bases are TGTGCCAGCAGTTCGTCTCCGGGACAGTATAATTCACCCCTCCACTTT.